Below, 19 T cell receptor beta chains from the same sample are listed, as sequenced in a study of T cell responses to AZD1222 COVID-19 vaccine. Clones were sequenced by immunoSEQ multiplex PCR, and TCRdb holds only the in-frame ones, with some missing. The table has approximately 140,000 clones, 90% to 95% seen once; the top ten hold about 1.3%. The sample consisted of peripheral blood, taken on day 0 of AZD1222 vaccination. The receptors were sampled from an adult in good health.

The rearrangement uses TRBV5-1 and TRBJ1-4; 11 nucleotides align to TRBD1. CDR3 size: 19 residues. Trimming at V came to 0 bases and at J to 0 bases, leaving 7 bases not matched to a gene. The germline gives CDR1 SGHRS, CDR2 YFSETQ. This chain's CDR3 is CASSLDPLGQGATNEKLFF. The CDR3 DNA is TGCGCCAGCAGCTTGGATCCATTGGGACAGGGGGCAACTAATGAAAAACTGTTTTTT.

This chain connects TRBV4-3 to TRBJ1-2; a weak D match, TRBD1 (5 bases). Trimming cost V 1 base and J 3 bases, with 15 bases left between them. Germline V lookup: CDR1 LGHNA, CDR2 YSLEER. This CDR3 is built from 16 residues. CDR3 amino acids: CASSQGARDVHYGYTF. The CDR3, as DNA: TGCGCCAGCAGCCAAGGTGCTCGGGACGTGCACTATGGCTACACCTTC.

This chain uses TRBV7-7 with TRBJ2-2; 11 bases fit TRBD2. Looked up from germline, CDR1 is SSHAT and CDR2 is FNYEAQ (reference sequence). The CDR3 is made up of 18 amino acids. Trimming removed 1 base from V and 6 bases from J; junction bases left unmatched: 10. CDR3 bases: TGTGCCAGCAGCTTAGAGTTCGGGACTAGCGGTACCCCCGGGGAGCTGTTTTTT. Translating it yields CASSLEFGTSGTPGELFF. The full variable domain, in which reference TRBV7-7 and TRBJ2-2 provide the parts outside the CDR3, is GAGVSQSPRYKVTKRGQDVTLRCDPISSHATLYWYQQALGQGPEFLTYFNYEAQPDKSGLPSDRFSAERPEGSISTLTIQRTEQRDSAMYRCASSLEFGTSGTPGELFFGEGSRLTVL.

The J gene is TRBJ1-3, the V gene TRBV19, with D uncertain. The germline V and J ends were trimmed by 6 bases and 0 bases, with 9 bases remaining between them. Germline V gene lookup returns CDR1 LNHDA and CDR2 SQIVND (reference sequence). There are 14 residues in the CDR3. CDR3 in amino acids: CASSSKSSGNTIYF. The CDR3 nucleotides are TGTGCCAGTAGCAGTAAATCCTCTGGAAACACCATATATTTT.

The chain couples TRBV6-2 or TRBV6-3 to TRBJ2-1, with D perhaps TRBD1 (5 bases). Germline CDR1 reads MNHEY; CDR2 reads SVGEGT. The CDR3 spans 13 residues. Trimming removed 6 bases at V and 4 bases at J, with 10 bases between. The CDR3 bases are TGTGCCAGCAGCGTGGACATATACAATGAGCAGTTCTTC. This sequence encodes CASSVDIYNEQFF.

The rearrangement uses TRBV6-1 and TRBJ2-1, with 13 bases matching TRBD2. V gave up 3 bases and J gave up 3 bases; unmatched junction bases: 2. Looked up from germline, CDR1 is MNHNS and CDR2 is SASEGT. CDR3 length equals 16 residues. CDR3 in DNA: TGTGCCAGCAGTGACAGGACTAGCGGGGGCTACAATGAGCAGTTCTTC. Translation: CASSDRTSGGYNEQFF.

The V call is TRBV27, the J call TRBJ1-3; D ambiguous. The CDR3 is 14 amino acids. V was pared by 4 bases and J by 0 bases, with 7 bases between. Per germline, CDR1 MNHEY and CDR2 SMNVEV (reference sequence). CDR3 protein: CASSSVSSGNTIYF. As DNA, the CDR3 is TGTGCCAGCAGTTCTGTGAGCTCTGGAAACACCATATATTTT.

DNA for the CDR3: TGCGCCAGCAGCCAAGTACTAGATACGCAGTATTTT. It specifies CASSQVLDTQYF. This chain connects TRBV4-1 to TRBJ2-3, with D uncertain. The V gene's germline CDR1 is MGHRA and CDR2 YSYEKL. This CDR3 has 12 amino acids. Deletions cut 1 base from V and 5 bases from J, with 4 bases between.

J is TRBJ2-2 and V is TRBV18; TRBD2 matches 11 bases. The CDR3 contains 19 residues. Germline values: CDR1 KGHSH, CDR2 LQKENI. V was pared by 5 bases and J by 6 bases, with 17 bases of the junction left unmatched. The CDR3 region has the DNA TGTGCCAGCTCAGGATCCCTAGCGGGGGGCGCCGGATCCGCCGGGGAGCTGTTTTTT. It codes for CASSGSLAGGAGSAGELFF.

J is TRBJ1-5 and V is TRBV7-9; TRBD1 might be the D (5 bases). CDR1 is SEHNR and CDR2 is FQNEAQ in the germline V gene (reference sequence). This CDR3 has 15 residues. V lost 5 bases, J lost 1 base, and 12 bases lay in between. CDR3 region: CASSPGGFSNQPQHF. In nucleotides, the CDR3 is TGTGCCAGCAGCCCCGGGGGGTTCAGCAATCAGCCCCAGCATTTT.

The chain recombines TRBV2 with TRBJ2-6; D remains unclear. Trimming left V 4 bases short and J 2 bases short, with 6 bases between. Germline V gives CDR1 SNHLY, CDR2 FYNNEI. The CDR3 is made up of 14 amino acids. The CDR3 bases are TGTGCCAGCAGTGTCTCTGCTGGGGCCAACGTCCTGACTTTC. Its translation: CASSVSAGANVLTF.

The chain uses TRBV18 and TRBJ1-2; TRBD1 might be the D (6 bases). The V end lost 3 bases, the J end lost 6 bases, and 14 bases lay between the germline ends. In germline, CDR1 is KGHSH, CDR2 LQKENI. CDR3 length: 14 amino acids. CDR3 sequence: CASSPDRSRDGYTF. The CDR3 nucleotides read TGTGCCAGCTCACCTGACAGGTCCCGGGATGGCTACACCTTC. The full variable domain, in which reference TRBV18 and TRBJ1-2 provide the parts outside the CDR3, is NAGVMQNPRHLVRRRGQEARLRCSPMKGHSHVYWYRQLPEEGLKFMVYLQKENIIDESGMPKERFSAEFPKEGPSILRIQQVVRGDSAAYFCASSPDRSRDGYTFGSGTRLTVV.

Concerning this clone: This sample includes further DNA sequences coding for the same CDR3. This sequence joins TRBV19 and TRBJ1-1, with 7 bases matching TRBD1. This CDR3 region has 13 residues. The V gene's germline CDR1 is LNHDA and CDR2 SQIVND (reference sequence). V shed 8 bases, J shed 2 bases, and the junction held 5 bases outside the gene matches. CDR3 sequence reads: CASSGTVNTEAFF. For the CDR3, the DNA is TGTGCCAGTTCCGGGACAGTCAACACTGAAGCTTTCTTT.

V usage is TRBV6-5 and J usage is TRBJ2-7; tentative D call: TRBD1 (6 bases). V was shortened by 6 bases and J by 3 bases, with 12 bases between the two germline ends. The CDR3 is made up of 13 amino acids. Germline V gene lookup returns CDR1 MNHEY and CDR2 SVGAGI. The CDR3 is CASSQKGGYEQYV. The CDR3 bases are TGTGCCAGCAGCCAGAAAGGGGGCTACGAGCAGTACGTC.

The chain joins TRBV11-2 to TRBJ1-2; D is possibly TRBD1 (6 bases). Trimming pared 4 bases from V and 2 bases from J, leaving 8 bases between. This CDR3 comprises 13 residues. Germline CDR1 reads SGHAT; CDR2 reads FQNNGV. The CDR3 nucleotides are TGTGCCAGCAGCTCCGGACAGAACTATGGCTACACCTTC. It specifies CASSSGQNYGYTF.

In DNA form, the CDR3 reads TGTGCCAGCAGCCAAGATTTTCTTTCGGGGTTTCGCACTGAAGCTTTCTTT. This gives the protein CASSQDFLSGFRTEAFF. V is TRBV4-2 and J is TRBJ1-1; D gene unclear. The CDR3 spans 17 residues. Trimming pared 0 bases from V and 4 bases from J, leaving 18 bases between. Germline V lookup: CDR1 LGHNA, CDR2 YNFKEQ.

The V call is TRBV9, the J call TRBJ1-1; the D gene is possibly TRBD1 (6 bases). The CDR3 contains 13 residues. Germline CDR1 reads SGDLS; CDR2 reads YYNGEE. V was pared by 4 bases and J by 8 bases, with 15 bases between. CDR3 protein: CASSPGTQREAFF. In DNA, the CDR3 is TGTGCCAGCAGCCCAGGGACACAAAGGGAAGCTTTCTTT.

The chain employs TRBV4-3 and TRBJ2-3; 12 nucleotides agree with TRBD2. The CDR3 consists of 15 residues. V shed 4 bases, J shed 5 bases, and the junction held 4 bases outside the gene matches. Germline CDR1 LGHNA, CDR2 YSLEER. The CDR3 loop reads CASSLGTSGLDTQYF. Here the CDR3 DNA reads TGCGCCAGCAGCCTCGGGACTAGCGGGCTAGATACGCAGTATTTT.

The genes are TRBV28 and TRBJ2-1; D may be TRBD1 or TRBD2 (6 bases each). The germline V gene encodes CDR1 MDHEN and CDR2 SYDVKM. V lost 5 bases and J lost 2, with 16 bases in between. The CDR3 has 16 amino acids. The chain's CDR3 is CASSQRGALTYNEQFF. The CDR3 DNA reads TGTGCCAGCAGTCAAAGGGGGGCTTTAACCTACAATGAGCAGTTCTTC.